A single sample gave rise to the 2 T cell receptor beta chains below, sequenced in a study of response to subunit inactivated influenza vaccine. One entry per CDR3 protein results from TCRdb running MiXCR on the RT-PCR reads. The sample holds 800,000 or so distinct CDR3 sequences, 20% to 25% seen once. Sequencing used PBMCs from blood, obtained more than 4 days after vaccination. The receptor source for this set is a man aged 45-65 years who received an inactivated influenza vaccine.

The table lists this clonotype with a few counts. The chain recombines TRBV24-1 with TRBJ2-1; weak D call: TRBD1 (8 bases). The germline V gene encodes CDR1 KGHDR and CDR2 SFDVKD. V was shortened by 9 bases and J by 7 bases, with 15 bases between the two germline ends. The length of the CDR3 is 13 residues. The CDR3 DNA reads TGTGCCACCGCGAACAGGGGGGGGAATGAGCAGTTCTTC. It codes for CATANRGGNEQFF.

This chain links TRBV4-2 with TRBJ2-5; D perhaps matches TRBD1 (6 bases). With 5 bases removed from V and 1 base from J, the gap between germline ends came to 14 bases. The germline V gene has CDR1 LGHNA and CDR2 YNFKEQ. The CDR3 runs 15 residues. The CDR3 DNA follows: TGTGCCAGCAGCACCAGGGTAGGGGGCCAAGAGACCCAGTACTTC. Protein sequence: CASSTRVGGQETQYF.